The subject of this entry is one T cell receptor beta chain. This sample was included in a study of OX40 agonist ivuxolimab in advanced cancers. Study-level information: Partial responses occurred in three patients (one hepatocellular carcinoma, two cutaneous melanoma).

The table came from immunoSEQ multiplex PCR; TCRdb's copy has only in-frame clones and leaves some out. In the table there are 55,000 to 70,000 clones, around 85% of which are singletons. On cycle 4 day 1 and cycle 7 day 1, as well as at baseline, blood was sampled. This CDR3 region has 12 residues. Deletions cut 3 bases from V and 7 bases from J, with 10 bases between. The V gene's germline CDR1 is MDHEN and CDR2 SYDVKM. This chain connects TRBV28 to TRBJ2-7; no clear D gene. The sample here was CD4+ or CD8+ T cells sorted from blood, taken in a trial of the OX40 agonist ivuxolimab. The clonotype originates from an adult with an advanced solid tumor such as melanoma, head and neck, liver or kidney cancer. The CDR3 region has the DNA TGTGCCAGCAGTTTGGGCCCTATGGAGCAGTACTTC. Translated, it gives CASSLGPMEQYF.